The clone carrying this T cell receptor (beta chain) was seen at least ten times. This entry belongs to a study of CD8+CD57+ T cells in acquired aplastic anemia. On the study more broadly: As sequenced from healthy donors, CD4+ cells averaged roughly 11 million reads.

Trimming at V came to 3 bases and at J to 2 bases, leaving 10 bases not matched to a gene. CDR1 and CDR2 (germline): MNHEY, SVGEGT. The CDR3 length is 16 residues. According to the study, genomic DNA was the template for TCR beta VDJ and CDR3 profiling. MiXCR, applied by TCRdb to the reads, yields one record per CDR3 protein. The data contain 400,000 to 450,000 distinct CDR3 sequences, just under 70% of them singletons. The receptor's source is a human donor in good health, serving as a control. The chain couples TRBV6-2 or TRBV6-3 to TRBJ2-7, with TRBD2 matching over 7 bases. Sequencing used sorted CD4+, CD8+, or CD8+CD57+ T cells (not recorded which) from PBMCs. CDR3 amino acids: CASSYNEEAGAYEQYF. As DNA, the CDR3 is TGTGCCAGCAGTTATAATGAGGAGGCGGGGGCCTACGAGCAGTACTTC.